This is a list of T cell receptor beta chains from one sample in a study of cytomegalovirus exposure and HLA in healthy donors. Measured with immunoSEQ multiplex PCR; TCRdb has only the in-frame clones, and not every one. The top ten clones hold roughly 4.2% of a sample with fewer than 200,000 clones, just under 90% of them seen once. The sequenced sample was PBMCs. The receptors come from a man aged 18 to 35 in good health and CMV-seropositive. CDR3s include the opening cysteine and the closing phenylalanine or tryptophan. A D gene is named only where the DNA matches it firmly. Size is omitted from some rows. Given values are once, few, many or a class for expanded clones.

CDR3aa: CASSTANYGYTF; CDR3nt: TGTGCCAGCAGCACAGCTAACTATGGCTACACCTTC; j_gene: TRBJ1-2; abundance: .; v_gene: TRBV5-4; d_gene: .
CDR3aa: CASSPFPSGSYEQYF; CDR3nt: TGTGCCAGCAGCCCGTTCCCTAGCGGTTCCTACGAGCAGTACTTC; j_gene: TRBJ2-7; abundance: once; v_gene: TRBV5-6; d_gene: TRBD2
CDR3aa: CASSLGTSGRATEQFF; CDR3nt: TGCGCCAGCAGCTTGGGAACTAGCGGGAGGGCCACTGAGCAGTTCTTC; j_gene: TRBJ2-1; abundance: .; v_gene: TRBV5-1; d_gene: TRBD2
CDR3aa: CASSSGGTGGHSGANVLTF; CDR3nt: TGTGCCAGCAGCTCCGGAGGGACAGGGGGCCACTCTGGGGCCAACGTCCTGACTTTC; j_gene: TRBJ2-6; abundance: .; v_gene: TRBV11-1; d_gene: TRBD1
CDR3aa: CASSPPGRNTGELFF; CDR3nt: TGTGCCAGCAGCCCCCCAGGCCGAAACACCGGGGAGCTGTTTTTT; j_gene: TRBJ2-2; abundance: .; v_gene: TRBV7-8; d_gene: .
CDR3aa: CASSLGAGGPIYGYTF; CDR3nt: TGTGCCAGCAGCTTAGGGGCAGGGGGGCCGATCTATGGCTACACCTTC; j_gene: TRBJ1-2; abundance: .; v_gene: TRBV7-8; d_gene: TRBD1
CDR3aa: CASSGGLAGYNEQFF; CDR3nt: TGCGCCAGCAGCGGGGGACTAGCGGGCTACAATGAGCAGTTCTTC; j_gene: TRBJ2-1; abundance: once; v_gene: TRBV5-1; d_gene: TRBD2
CDR3aa: CASSFSPGADTQYF; CDR3nt: TGTGCCAGCAGCTTCAGCCCAGGGGCAGATACGCAGTATTTT; j_gene: TRBJ2-3; abundance: once; v_gene: TRBV7-6; d_gene: .
CDR3aa: CASSQGLGANVLTF; CDR3nt: TGTGCCAGCAGTCAGGGTCTGGGGGCCAACGTCCTGACTTTC; j_gene: TRBJ2-6; abundance: .; v_gene: TRBV6-1; d_gene: .
CDR3aa: CASSEEREQYF; CDR3nt: TGCGCCAGCAGCGAGGAGCGGGAGCAGTACTTC; j_gene: TRBJ2-7; abundance: .; v_gene: TRBV5-1; d_gene: .
CDR3aa: CASSQDENQPQHF; CDR3nt: TGCGCCAGCAGCCAAGATGAGAATCAGCCCCAGCATTTT; j_gene: TRBJ1-5; abundance: .; v_gene: TRBV4-1; d_gene: .
CDR3aa: CASIGAGYTEAFF; CDR3nt: TGTGCCAGCATTGGAGCCGGGTACACTGAAGCTTTCTTT; j_gene: TRBJ1-1; abundance: once; v_gene: TRBV6-5; d_gene: .
CDR3aa: CASSGWGQETQYF; CDR3nt: TGTGCCAGCAGCGGTTGGGGGCAGGAGACCCAGTACTTC; j_gene: TRBJ2-5; abundance: .; v_gene: TRBV11-3; d_gene: .
CDR3aa: CASSPTSRNEQFF; CDR3nt: TGTGCCAGCTCACCAACTAGCAGGAATGAGCAGTTCTTC; j_gene: TRBJ2-1; abundance: few; v_gene: TRBV18; d_gene: .
CDR3aa: CASSPRGSGTGNEQFF; CDR3nt: TGTGCCAGCAGTCCCCGAGGGAGCGGGACGGGCAATGAGCAGTTCTTC; j_gene: TRBJ2-1; abundance: .; v_gene: TRBV2; d_gene: TRBD2
CDR3aa: CTSSQARRGLAYNEQFF; CDR3nt: TGCACCAGCAGCCAAGCCCGCCGGGGACTAGCTTACAATGAGCAGTTCTTC; j_gene: TRBJ2-1; abundance: .; v_gene: TRBV1; d_gene: .
CDR3aa: CASSDSWGPTNAFGYTF; CDR3nt: TGTGCCAGCAGTGACTCATGGGGCCCGACGAACGCCTTTGGCTACACCTTC; j_gene: TRBJ1-2; abundance: .; v_gene: TRBV6-4; d_gene: .
CDR3aa: CASSPTSGAYNEQFF; CDR3nt: TGTGCCAGCAGCCCGACTAGCGGGGCTTACAATGAGCAGTTCTTC; j_gene: TRBJ2-1; abundance: .; v_gene: TRBV11-2; d_gene: TRBD2
CDR3aa: CASSQSREGYTF; CDR3nt: TGTGCCAGCAGTCAAAGTCGGGAAGGCTACACCTTC; j_gene: TRBJ1-2; abundance: once; v_gene: TRBV28; d_gene: .
CDR3aa: CASSVATGDTQYF; CDR3nt: TGCGCCAGCAGTGTTGCGACGGGAGATACGCAGTATTTT; j_gene: TRBJ2-3; abundance: .; v_gene: TRBV10-1; d_gene: .
CDR3aa: CASSGGTGFDQPQHF; CDR3nt: TGTGCCAGCAGTGGGGGGACAGGGTTTGATCAGCCCCAGCATTTT; j_gene: TRBJ1-5; abundance: .; v_gene: TRBV6-1; d_gene: TRBD1
CDR3aa: CASSYSGSDNEQFF; CDR3nt: TGTGCCAGCAGCTATAGCGGGAGCGACAATGAGCAGTTCTTC; j_gene: TRBJ2-1; abundance: .; v_gene: TRBV11-3; d_gene: TRBD2
CDR3aa: CASIGKIPGQGLSGELFF; CDR3nt: TGTGCCAGCATAGGAAAAATTCCGGGACAGGGTCTTTCCGGGGAGCTGTTTTTT; j_gene: TRBJ2-2; abundance: .; v_gene: TRBV2; d_gene: TRBD1
CDR3aa: CASSYDLAATTGELFF; CDR3nt: TGTGCCAGCAGCTACGACCTGGCGGCTACCACCGGGGAGCTGTTTTTT; j_gene: TRBJ2-2; abundance: .; v_gene: TRBV5-6; d_gene: .
CDR3aa: CASSEFGRALEQYF; CDR3nt: TGTGCCAGCAGTGAATTCGGGAGGGCCTTAGAGCAGTACTTC; j_gene: TRBJ2-7; abundance: .; v_gene: TRBV2; d_gene: TRBD2
CDR3aa: CASSFTSGSPKTQYF; CDR3nt: TGCGCCAGCAGCTTTACTAGCGGGAGCCCGAAGACCCAGTACTTC; j_gene: TRBJ2-5; abundance: .; v_gene: TRBV5-1; d_gene: TRBD2
CDR3aa: CASSLAGNEQYF; CDR3nt: TGCGCCAGCAGCTTGGCCGGGAACGAGCAGTACTTC; j_gene: TRBJ2-7; abundance: .; v_gene: TRBV5-1; d_gene: .
CDR3aa: CASSLGAGGPEQYF; CDR3nt: TGTGCCAGCAGCTTAGGGGCGGGAGGGCCCGAGCAGTACTTC; j_gene: TRBJ2-7; abundance: once; v_gene: TRBV11-3; d_gene: TRBD2
CDR3aa: CASSPGFIRSGNTIYF; CDR3nt: TGCGCCAGCAGCCCGGGATTTATAAGGTCTGGAAACACCATATATTTT; j_gene: TRBJ1-3; abundance: .; v_gene: TRBV5-1; d_gene: .
CDR3aa: CASSQEVGRDSNQPQHF; CDR3nt: TGCGCCAGCAGCCAAGAGGTGGGCAGGGATAGCAATCAGCCCCAGCATTTT; j_gene: TRBJ1-5; abundance: .; v_gene: TRBV4-1; d_gene: .
CDR3aa: CASSPWDRGHEKLFF; CDR3nt: TGTGCCAGTAGTCCATGGGACAGGGGGCATGAAAAACTGTTTTTT; j_gene: TRBJ1-4; abundance: .; v_gene: TRBV19; d_gene: TRBD1
CDR3aa: CASSFDRGYEQYF; CDR3nt: TGTGCCAGCAGCTTTGACAGGGGGTACGAGCAGTACTTC; j_gene: TRBJ2-7; abundance: .; v_gene: TRBV7-2; d_gene: TRBD1
CDR3aa: CSVDFNTDTQYF; CDR3nt: TGCAGCGTTGATTTCAACACAGATACGCAGTATTTT; j_gene: TRBJ2-3; abundance: .; v_gene: TRBV29-1; d_gene: .
CDR3aa: CASSLGSLKPQETQYF; CDR3nt: TGTGCCAGCAGCTTAGGTTCTTTAAAACCCCAGGAGACCCAGTACTTC; j_gene: TRBJ2-5; abundance: .; v_gene: TRBV11-3; d_gene: .
CDR3aa: CASSLDGNEQFF; CDR3nt: TGTGCCAGCAGCTTAGACGGCAATGAGCAGTTCTTC; j_gene: TRBJ2-1; abundance: .; v_gene: TRBV7-9; d_gene: .
CDR3aa: CATSPSGRAGDTQYF; CDR3nt: TGTGCCACCAGCCCTAGCGGGAGGGCCGGAGATACGCAGTATTTT; j_gene: TRBJ2-3; abundance: .; v_gene: TRBV15; d_gene: TRBD2
CDR3aa: CASSDRAVGELFF; CDR3nt: TGTGCCAGCAGTGACAGGGCGGTCGGGGAGCTGTTTTTT; j_gene: TRBJ2-2; abundance: few; v_gene: TRBV2; d_gene: .
CDR3aa: CASSSLGAAPTDIQYF; CDR3nt: TGTGCCAGCAGTTCATTGGGGGCGGCCCCAACGGACATTCAGTACTTC; j_gene: TRBJ2-4; abundance: .; v_gene: TRBV28; d_gene: .
CDR3aa: CASRIGQGEGFGQYF; CDR3nt: TGTGCCAGCAGAATCGGACAGGGGGAGGGTTTTGGGCAGTACTTC; j_gene: TRBJ2-7; abundance: few; v_gene: TRBV6-5; d_gene: TRBD1
CDR3aa: CASSGRTGGTQETQYF; CDR3nt: TGTGCCAGTAGCGGGAGGACTGGGGGGACACAAGAGACCCAGTACTTC; j_gene: TRBJ2-5; abundance: .; v_gene: TRBV2; d_gene: TRBD2
CDR3aa: CASSVDGGRGDTQYF; CDR3nt: TGTGCCAGCAGCGTAGACGGCGGGAGAGGAGATACGCAGTATTTT; j_gene: TRBJ2-3; abundance: once; v_gene: TRBV9; d_gene: TRBD2
CDR3aa: CSGGTGANYGYTF; CDR3nt: TGCAGCGGGGGGACAGGGGCCAACTATGGCTACACCTTC; j_gene: TRBJ1-2; abundance: .; v_gene: TRBV29-1; d_gene: TRBD1
CDR3aa: CASSPLTNTGELFF; CDR3nt: TGTGCCAGCAGTCCACTAACGAACACCGGGGAGCTGTTTTTT; j_gene: TRBJ2-2; abundance: .; v_gene: TRBV28; d_gene: .
CDR3aa: CASSLAGPRAGGYTF; CDR3nt: TGTGCCAGCAGCTTAGCGGGGCCCAGGGCCGGGGGCTACACCTTC; j_gene: TRBJ1-2; abundance: .; v_gene: TRBV7-8; d_gene: .
CDR3aa: CASSPGHYNEQFF; CDR3nt: TGTGCCAGCAGCCCCGGACACTACAATGAGCAGTTCTTC; j_gene: TRBJ2-1; abundance: .; v_gene: TRBV7-9; d_gene: .
CDR3aa: CASSRGQGFYEKLFF; CDR3nt: TGCGCCAGCAGTCGGGGACAGGGTTTTTACGAAAAACTGTTTTTT; j_gene: TRBJ1-4; abundance: .; v_gene: TRBV4-1; d_gene: TRBD1
CDR3aa: CASSLGQGWTEAFF; CDR3nt: TGTGCCAGCAGCTTAGGGCAGGGGTGGACTGAAGCTTTCTTT; j_gene: TRBJ1-1; abundance: .; v_gene: TRBV11-2; d_gene: .
CDR3aa: CASSERGSYIYEQYF; CDR3nt: TGTGCCAGCAGTGAAAGGGGGAGTTATATCTACGAGCAGTACTTC; j_gene: TRBJ2-7; abundance: .; v_gene: TRBV6-1; d_gene: .
CDR3aa: CASSPSDRGIHEQYF; CDR3nt: TGTGCCAGCAGTCCTTCGGACAGGGGAATCCACGAGCAGTACTTC; j_gene: TRBJ2-7; abundance: .; v_gene: TRBV28; d_gene: TRBD1
CDR3aa: CSARLNTEAFF; CDR3nt: TGCAGTGCTAGACTCAACACTGAAGCTTTCTTT; j_gene: TRBJ1-1; abundance: few; v_gene: TRBV20-1; d_gene: .
CDR3aa: CASSRTGDRQPQHF; CDR3nt: TGTGCCAGTAGTAGGACAGGTGATAGGCAGCCCCAGCATTTT; j_gene: TRBJ1-5; abundance: once; v_gene: TRBV19; d_gene: TRBD1
CDR3aa: CASSLAWTSGTYNEQFF; CDR3nt: TGCGCCAGCAGCTTGGCCTGGACTAGCGGGACCTACAATGAGCAGTTCTTC; j_gene: TRBJ2-1; abundance: .; v_gene: TRBV5-1; d_gene: TRBD2
CDR3aa: CASSDGQLNTEAFF; CDR3nt: TGTGCCAGTAGTGATGGACAGTTGAACACTGAAGCTTTCTTT; j_gene: TRBJ1-1; abundance: .; v_gene: TRBV19; d_gene: .
CDR3aa: CASSLLVSGRDEQFF; CDR3nt: TGTGCCAGCAGCTTGTTGGTCAGCGGGAGGGATGAGCAGTTCTTC; j_gene: TRBJ2-1; abundance: .; v_gene: TRBV5-6; d_gene: TRBD2
CDR3aa: CASSLLGSPYEQYF; CDR3nt: TGTGCCAGCTCCCTCCTAGGCAGTCCCTACGAGCAGTACTTC; j_gene: TRBJ2-7; abundance: once; v_gene: TRBV11-2; d_gene: .
CDR3aa: CASSQTRSDTQYF; CDR3nt: TGCGCCAGCAGCCAAACCAGGTCAGATACGCAGTATTTT; j_gene: TRBJ2-3; abundance: .; v_gene: TRBV4-1; d_gene: .
CDR3aa: CASSQGLADTDTQYF; CDR3nt: TGCGCCAGCAGCCAGGGACTAGCGGATACAGATACGCAGTATTTT; j_gene: TRBJ2-3; abundance: .; v_gene: TRBV5-1; d_gene: TRBD2